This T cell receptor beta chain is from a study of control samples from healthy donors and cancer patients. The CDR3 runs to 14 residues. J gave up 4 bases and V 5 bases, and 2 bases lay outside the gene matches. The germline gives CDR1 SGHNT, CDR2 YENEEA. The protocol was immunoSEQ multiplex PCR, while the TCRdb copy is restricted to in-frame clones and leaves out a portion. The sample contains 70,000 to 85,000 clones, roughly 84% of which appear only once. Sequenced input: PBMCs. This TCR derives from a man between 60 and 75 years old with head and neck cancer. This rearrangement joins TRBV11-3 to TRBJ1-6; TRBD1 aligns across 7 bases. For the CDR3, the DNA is TGTGCCAGCAGCAAGGGACAGTATAATTCACCCCTCCACTTT. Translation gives CASSKGQYNSPLHF.